Listed here is a single T cell receptor (beta chain). The entry originates in a study of blood T cell repertoires in COVID-19. Study summary: PBMCs, B-cell-depleted T cells, or T cells were the source of the cDNA or gDNA that made up the material.

Authors' data handling: Estimates of nucleated cell counts were drawn from the amplification of reference gene primers. Assay used: immunoSEQ multiplex PCR; TCRdb lists only in-frame clones, some missing. D and trimming were read from the DNA, whereas the V and J calls and clone size are those reported in that table. This sample yields 13,000 or so clones, of which over 80% are seen a single time; about 18% belongs to the top ten. Germline loops: CDR1 SNHLY, CDR2 FYNNEI. Trimming pared 7 bases from V and 1 base from J, leaving 14 bases between. This CDR3 comprises 15 residues. V is TRBV2 and J is TRBJ1-5, with a possible D match to TRBD1 (5 bases). This clonotype was sampled from a man aged 35-49 years with active or convalescent COVID-19. Sequenced material: peripheral blood. The CDR3 reads CASKVKGLSNQPQHF. For the CDR3, the DNA is TGTGCCAGCAAGGTGAAGGGACTAAGCAATCAGCCCCAGCATTTT.